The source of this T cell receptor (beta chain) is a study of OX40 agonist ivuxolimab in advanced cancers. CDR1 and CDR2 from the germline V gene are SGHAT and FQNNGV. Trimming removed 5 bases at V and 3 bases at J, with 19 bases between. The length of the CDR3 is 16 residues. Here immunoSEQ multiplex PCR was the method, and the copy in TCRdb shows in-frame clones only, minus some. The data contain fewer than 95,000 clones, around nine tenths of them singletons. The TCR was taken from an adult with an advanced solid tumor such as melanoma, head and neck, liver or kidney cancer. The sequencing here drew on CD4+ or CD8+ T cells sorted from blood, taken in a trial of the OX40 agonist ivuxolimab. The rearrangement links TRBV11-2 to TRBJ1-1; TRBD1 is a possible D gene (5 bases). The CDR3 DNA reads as TGTGCCAGCAGCCCCGAGCTCCGACAGCTTTACACTGAAGCTTTCTTT. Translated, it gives CASSPELRQLYTEAFF.